The rows below give T cell receptor beta chains drawn from one sample of a study of T cell changes during pregnancy in multiple sclerosis. The assay was immunoSEQ multiplex PCR, and TCRdb's table has in-frame clones only and misses some. The repertoire holds about 69,000 clones, with roughly 91% as singletons. Here the sequenced sample was CD4+ T cells from peripheral blood mononuclear cells, taken in the third trimester of pregnancy. The source of these receptors is a female donor in good health, enrolled as a control in a pregnancy study. CDR3s leave out the opening cysteine and the closing phenylalanine or tryptophan.

>TRBV4-1|TRBJ1-5
ASSQEVIGGQPQH
>TRBV18|TRBJ1-1
ASSLDRGNTEAF
>TRBV7-9|TRBJ1-2
ASSLVGFYGYT
>TRBV9|TRBJ1-2
ASSVVVAGQHGYT
>TRBV19|TRBJ1-5
ASSLQDSNQPQH
>TRBV5-5|TRBJ1-1
ASSPVRGEAF
>TRBV6-5|TRBJ1-4
ASRQQGANEKLF
>TRBV25-1|TRBJ2-1
ASSESGIPYNEQF
>TRBV5-1|TRBJ2-7
ASSSGTGESLEQY
>TRBV11-2|TRBJ2-1
ASSLRPEYNEQF
>TRBV5-1|TRBJ2-2
ASSLETTTGELF
>TRBV7-9|TRBJ1-4
ASSLGTGAYEKLF
>TRBV23-1|TRBJ1-3
ASSPPGNSLSGNTIY
>TRBV9|TRBJ1-1
ASSVEEFTEAF
>TRBV30|TRBJ1-5
AWRGQTSNQPQH
>TRBV5-8|TRBJ1-6
ASSLYAGPNSYNSPLH
>TRBV15|TRBJ1-2
ATSRGPGPHGYT
>TRBV5-3|TRBJ1-5
ARSSGQRNQPQH
>TRBV18|TRBJ1-5
ASSPEADQPQH
>TRBV5-4|TRBJ2-2
ASMPGQGYTGELF
>TRBV19|TRBJ2-7
ATTDTRYEQY
>TRBV7-2|TRBJ1-2
ASSSPTVSAIYGYT
>TRBV13|TRBJ1-3
ASSLKSSGNTIY
>TRBV12-5|TRBJ1-2
ASGLTGYGYT
>TRBV1|TRBJ1-5
TSSPSGGDSGSNQPQH
>TRBV6-4|TRBJ2-7
ASSSEEGYEQY
>TRBV7-2|TRBJ1-2
ASSFGQAVNYGYT
>TRBV6-1|TRBJ1-2
ASSERGTSGNYGYT
>TRBV27|TRBJ2-7
ASNPLKSKAYEQY
>TRBV7-2|TRBJ1-3
ASSSGATSGNTIY
>TRBV7-9|TRBJ1-1
ASSLKGANTEAF
>TRBV19|TRBJ2-5
ASSLEGQGGTETQY
>TRBV14|TRBJ2-7
ASSQEISYEQY
>TRBV7-9|TRBJ1-1
ATGQGANTEAF
>TRBV19|TRBJ2-1
ASSISGSGYNEQF
>TRBV9|TRBJ1-5
ASSVRDRLGPQH
>TRBV5-4|TRBJ1-1
ASSLGQGANTEAF
>TRBV5-5|TRBJ1-1
ASSLFPGSTPEAF
>TRBV18|TRBJ1-5
ASSPTLPGQGVTQPQH
>TRBV4-3|TRBJ1-2
ASSQDREVRGYT
>TRBV4-3|TRBJ1-6
ASSQELGDSPLH
>TRBV5-1|TRBJ2-5
ASSLVSVGAEETQY
>TRBV11-1|TRBJ1-2
ASSLRQADGYT
>TRBV9|TRBJ2-7
ASSVAGAGVGRQY
>TRBV30|TRBJ1-1
AWSVTAGGTGMNTEAF
>TRBV6-6|TRBJ2-7
AIREGGIYEQY
>TRBV6-4|TRBJ1-4
ASSQGSSTNEKLF
>TRBV18|TRBJ2-5
ASQGEGQETQY